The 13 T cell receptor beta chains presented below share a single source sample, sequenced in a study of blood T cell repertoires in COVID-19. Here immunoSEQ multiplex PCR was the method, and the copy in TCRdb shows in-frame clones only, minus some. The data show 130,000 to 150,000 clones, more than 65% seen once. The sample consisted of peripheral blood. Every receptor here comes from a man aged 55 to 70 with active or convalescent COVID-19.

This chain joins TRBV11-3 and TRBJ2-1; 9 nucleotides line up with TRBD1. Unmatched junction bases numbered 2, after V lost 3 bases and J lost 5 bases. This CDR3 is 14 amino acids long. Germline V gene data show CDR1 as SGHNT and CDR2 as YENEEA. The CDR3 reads CASSFRDRDNEQFF. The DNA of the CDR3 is TGTGCCAGCAGCTTCCGGGACAGGGACAATGAGCAGTTCTTC.

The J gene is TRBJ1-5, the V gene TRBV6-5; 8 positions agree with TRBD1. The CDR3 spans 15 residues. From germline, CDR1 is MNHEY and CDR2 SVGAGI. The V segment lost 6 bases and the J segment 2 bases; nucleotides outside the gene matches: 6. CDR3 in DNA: TGTGCCAGCAGCCCCGGGACAGGAGGCAATCAGCCCCAGCATTTT. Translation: CASSPGTGGNQPQHF.

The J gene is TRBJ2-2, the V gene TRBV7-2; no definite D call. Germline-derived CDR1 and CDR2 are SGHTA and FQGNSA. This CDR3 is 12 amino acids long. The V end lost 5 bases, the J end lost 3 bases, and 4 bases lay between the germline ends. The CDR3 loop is CASSPYTGELFF. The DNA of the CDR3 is TGTGCCAGCAGCCCCTACACCGGGGAGCTGTTTTTT.

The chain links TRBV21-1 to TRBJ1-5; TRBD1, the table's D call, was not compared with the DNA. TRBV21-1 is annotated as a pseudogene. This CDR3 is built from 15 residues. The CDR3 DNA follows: TGTGCCAGCAGCAAAGCTGACAGGGGTATTCAGCCCCAGCATTTT. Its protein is CASSKADRGIQPQHF.

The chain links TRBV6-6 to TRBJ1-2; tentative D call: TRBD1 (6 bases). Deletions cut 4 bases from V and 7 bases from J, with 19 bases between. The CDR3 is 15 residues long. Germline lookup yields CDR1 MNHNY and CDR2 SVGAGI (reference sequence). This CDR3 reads CASSLQGLGVGGYTF. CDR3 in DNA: TGTGCCAGCAGTTTACAGGGTCTAGGGGTGGGTGGCTACACCTTC.

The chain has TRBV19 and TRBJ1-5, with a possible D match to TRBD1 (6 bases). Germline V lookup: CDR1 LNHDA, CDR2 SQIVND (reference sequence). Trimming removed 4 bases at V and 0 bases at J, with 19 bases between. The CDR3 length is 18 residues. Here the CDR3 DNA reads TGTGCCAGTAGTACCGGACAGTTTGGGACCCATAGCAATCAGCCCCAGCATTTT. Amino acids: CASSTGQFGTHSNQPQHF. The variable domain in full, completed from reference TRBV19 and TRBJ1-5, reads DGGITQSPKYLFRKEGQNVTLSCEQNLNHDAMYWYRQDPGQGLRLIYYSQIVNDFQKGDIAEGYSVSREKKESFPLTVTSAQKNPTAFYLCASSTGQFGTHSNQPQHFGDGTRLSIL.

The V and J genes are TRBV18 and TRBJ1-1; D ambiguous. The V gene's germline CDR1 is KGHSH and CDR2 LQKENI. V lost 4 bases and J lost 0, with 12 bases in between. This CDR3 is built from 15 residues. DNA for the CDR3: TGTGCCAGCTCACTCCCGGGAGGGATGAACACTGAAGCTTTCTTT. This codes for CASSLPGGMNTEAFF. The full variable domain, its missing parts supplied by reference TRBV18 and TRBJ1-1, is NAGVMQNPRHLVRRRGQEARLRCSPMKGHSHVYWYRQLPEEGLKFMVYLQKENIIDESGMPKERFSAEFPKEGPSILRIQQVVRGDSAAYFCASSLPGGMNTEAFFGQGTRLTVV.

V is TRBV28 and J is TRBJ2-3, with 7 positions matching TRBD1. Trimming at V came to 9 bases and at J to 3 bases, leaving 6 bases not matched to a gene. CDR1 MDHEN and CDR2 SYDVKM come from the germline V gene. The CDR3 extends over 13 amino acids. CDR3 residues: CASWDSQTDTQYF. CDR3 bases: TGTGCCAGTTGGGACAGTCAGACAGATACGCAGTATTTT.

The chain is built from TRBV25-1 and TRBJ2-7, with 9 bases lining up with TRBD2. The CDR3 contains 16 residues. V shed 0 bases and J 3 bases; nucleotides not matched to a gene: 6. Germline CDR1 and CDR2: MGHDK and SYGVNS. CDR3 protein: CASSEYASGVLYEQYF. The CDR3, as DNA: TGTGCCAGCAGTGAATATGCTAGCGGGGTGCTCTACGAGCAGTACTTC.

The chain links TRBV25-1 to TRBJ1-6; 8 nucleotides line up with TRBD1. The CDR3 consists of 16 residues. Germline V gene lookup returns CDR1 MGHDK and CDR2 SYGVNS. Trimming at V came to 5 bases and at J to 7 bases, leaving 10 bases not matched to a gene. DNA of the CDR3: TGTGCCAGCAGTCCCCACAGGGGGACATCGAATTCACCCCTCCACTTT. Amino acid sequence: CASSPHRGTSNSPLHF.

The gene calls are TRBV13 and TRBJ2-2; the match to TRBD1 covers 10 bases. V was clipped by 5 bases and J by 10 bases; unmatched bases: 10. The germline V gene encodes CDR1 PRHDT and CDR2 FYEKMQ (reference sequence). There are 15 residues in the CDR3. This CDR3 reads CASSPRQGAHEELFF. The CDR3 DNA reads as TGTGCCAGCAGCCCCAGACAGGGGGCTCACGAGGAGCTGTTTTTT.

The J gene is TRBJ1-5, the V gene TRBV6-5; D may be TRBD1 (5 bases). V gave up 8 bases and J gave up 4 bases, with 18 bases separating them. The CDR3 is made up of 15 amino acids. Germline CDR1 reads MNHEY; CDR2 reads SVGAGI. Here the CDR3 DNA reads TGTGCCAGCGCTCAGAACCAAGGGGAAAATCAGCCCCAGCATTTT. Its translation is CASAQNQGENQPQHF.

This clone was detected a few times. The CDR3 reads CASSQDYRGGNEKLFF. In nucleotides, the CDR3 is TGCGCCAGCAGCCAAGACTACAGGGGGGGGAATGAAAAACTGTTTTTT. The V gene is TRBV4-3, the J gene TRBJ1-4; TRBD1 matches 8 bases. The ends lost 0 bases at V and 5 bases at J; junction bases unmatched: 5. The CDR3 totals 16 residues. Germline CDR1 and CDR2: LGHNA and YSLEER.